Each of the 32 T cell receptor beta chains below was sequenced from the same sample in a study of metastatic and nonmetastatic thyroid tumors. TCRdb recomputed clones from the PCR reads via MiXCR. This sample has 15,000 to 20,000 clones, with approximately 23% found just once. The entire patient cohort was treatment-naive prior to thyroid surgery. Sequenced input: adjacent normal tissue. The receptors were sampled from a female donor with papillary thyroid cancer or a benign thyroid nodule (not recorded which). Some clones in this sample may be carry-over from other donors' samples.

In its sample, this clone was seen a few times. The rearrangement links TRBV6-5 to TRBJ2-7, with 10 bases identical to TRBD2. This CDR3 has 16 residues. From germline, CDR1 is MNHEY and CDR2 SVGAGI. With 0 bases clipped from V and 4 bases from J, the junction kept 6 bases outside the gene matches. The CDR3 sequence is CASSYSGLAGAYEQYF. In nucleotides, the CDR3 is TGTGCCAGCAGTTACTCAGGCCTAGCGGGAGCTTACGAGCAGTACTTC.

This clone was seen only a few times. In nucleotides, the CDR3 is TGTGCCAGCAGTGAGACAGGGTTTGTCTATGGCTACACCTTC. Amino acids: CASSETGFVYGYTF. This chain connects TRBV25-1 to TRBJ1-2; 7 bases fit TRBD1. The CDR3 spans 14 residues. Trimming removed 3 bases from V and 4 bases from J; junction bases left unmatched: 5. Germline V lookup: CDR1 MGHDK, CDR2 SYGVNS.

This clone was picked up a small number of times. A much larger clone sits a single nucleotide away, making a read error possible. Other DNA sequences in the same sample also yield this CDR3. The chain uses TRBV14 and TRBJ2-5; a weak D match, TRBD1 (6 bases). Trimming stripped 0 bases from V and 3 bases from J, with 14 bases between. The CDR3 covers 16 residues. Germline lookup yields CDR1 SGHDN and CDR2 FVKESK. The CDR3 sequence is CASSQEGNYREETQYF. CDR3 bases: TGTGCCAGCAGCCAAGAAGGTAACTACAGGGAAGAGACCCAGTACTTC.

Points on this clone: The CDR3 end shows no conserved phenylalanine or tryptophan, and so a read error is likely. The DNA is omitted, as the CDR3 cannot be located on it reliably, and the CDR3 follows TCRdb's listing. The chain links TRBV7-9 to TRBJ1-6. The CDR3 is made up of 8 amino acids, end residues included. Germline CDR1 SEHNR, CDR2 FQNEAQ (reference sequence). This chain's CDR3 is CASSSGHS.

This clone was found a few times. This chain joins TRBV6-1 and TRBJ2-2, with 8 bases fitting TRBD1. Germline CDR1 reads MNHNS; CDR2 reads SASEGT. The trim removed 5 bases at V and 5 bases at J, leaving 4 bases unmatched. This CDR3 contains 14 residues. In DNA form, the CDR3 reads TGTGCCAGCAGTAGGGACAGGTTGACCGGGGAGCTGTTTTTT. Amino acid sequence: CASSRDRLTGELFF.

The chain is built from TRBV6-2 or TRBV6-3 and TRBJ1-5; no reliable D call. V was clipped by 6 bases and J by 1 base, with 16 bases between them. Germline V gene sequence: CDR1 MNHEY, CDR2 SVGEGT. This CDR3 is 16 amino acids long. The CDR3 DNA follows: TGTGCCAGCAGCCACCCCGGCAGCACCAGCAATCAGCCCCAGCATTTT. Translating it yields CASSHPGSTSNQPQHF.

This clone was found many times. The V and J genes are TRBV13 and TRBJ1-2; TRBD1 agrees at 10 bases. CDR3 length: 11 residues. V dropped 5 bases and J dropped 13; count of bases not matched to a gene: 4. Germline CDR1 is PRHDT and CDR2 is FYEKMQ (reference sequence). CDR3 loop: CASSRQGAATF. The CDR3 nucleotides read TGTGCCAGCAGCAGACAGGGGGCGGCCACCTTC.

The chain has TRBV6-1 and TRBJ1-4, with 9 bases aligning to TRBD1. The ends lost 10 bases at V and 4 bases at J; junction bases unmatched: 7. The CDR3 has 14 residues. Looked up from germline, CDR1 is MNHNS and CDR2 is SASEGT. CDR3 region: CANQWGQGNEKLFF. The CDR3 DNA follows: TGTGCCAACCAATGGGGACAGGGTAATGAAAAACTGTTTTTT.

This clone appeared a few times. DNA of the CDR3: TGTGCCAGCAGCGCGGTCCCTAGCTCCTACAATGAGCAGTTCTTC. This translates into CASSAVPSSYNEQFF. The chain recombines TRBV9 with TRBJ2-1; no reliable D call. The V gene's germline CDR1 is SGDLS and CDR2 YYNGEE. The CDR3 sequence is 15 residues long. V was shortened by 3 bases and J by 0 bases, with 10 bases between the two germline ends. The variable domain in full, completed from reference TRBV9 and TRBJ2-1, reads DSGVTQTPKHLITATGQRVTLRCSPRSGDLSVYWYQQSLDQGLQFLIQYYNGEERAKGNILERFSAQQFPDLHSELNLSSLELGDSALYFCASSAVPSSYNEQFFGPGTRLTVL.

The chain carries TRBV6-1 and TRBJ2-7, with D perhaps TRBD1 (5 bases). This CDR3 comprises 14 residues. Deletions cut 8 bases from V and 6 bases from J, with 20 bases between. The germline V gene encodes CDR1 MNHNS and CDR2 SASEGT. CDR3 bases: TGTGCCAGCCGTTTTCAGGGAATAGGCTCCGAGCAGTACTTC. It encodes CASRFQGIGSEQYF.

This rearrangement joins TRBV10-1 to TRBJ2-1; weak D call: TRBD1 (8 bases). The V and J ends lost 6 bases and 11 bases respectively, with 38 bases between them. There are 20 residues in the CDR3. Germline V lookup: CDR1 WNHNN, CDR2 SYGVQD (reference sequence). CDR3 nucleotides: TGCGCCAGCAGACCTACGCCAGGGGGCGCCGGGACTACGGACGGGTTTCAGCAGTTCTTC. It encodes CASRPTPGGAGTTDGFQQFF.

The gene calls are TRBV4-1 and TRBJ2-7, with 14 bases aligning to TRBD2. The CDR3 has 18 amino acids. The junction had 12 bases not matched to a gene; V was cut back by 1 base and J by 7 bases. Germline V gives CDR1 MGHRA, CDR2 YSYEKL. The CDR3 nucleotides read TGCGCCAGCAGCCAAGTCTCTCGGGGGACTAGCGGGAGAGGAGAGCAGTACTTC. Protein: CASSQVSRGTSGRGEQYF.

This clone is medium-sized (0.01 to 0.1%) by share. This chain connects TRBV20-1 to TRBJ1-2; 7 nucleotides match TRBD1. Trimming cost V 3 bases and J 6 bases; bases outside gene matches: 7. CDR1 is DFQATT and CDR2 is SNEGSKA in the germline V gene (reference sequence). The CDR3 extends over 13 amino acids. The CDR3 here is CSASSGTENGYTF. Written as DNA, the CDR3 is TGCAGTGCTAGCTCCGGGACAGAAAATGGCTACACCTTC.

This clone was picked up a small number of times. The CDR3 is CATSHQGVRETQYF. CDR3 nucleotides: TGTGCCACCAGTCACCAGGGTGTCCGAGAGACCCAGTACTTC. The rearrangement uses TRBV24-1 and TRBJ2-5; D possibly corresponds to TRBD1 (5 bases). The germline V gene has CDR1 KGHDR and CDR2 SFDVKD. V lost 6 bases, J lost 4 bases, and 14 bases lay in between. The CDR3 has 14 residues.

This clone was observed a handful of times. This chain uses TRBV6-6 with TRBJ2-7, with 11 bases fitting TRBD1. The germline V gene encodes CDR1 MNHNY and CDR2 SVGAGI (reference sequence). The CDR3 totals 18 residues. V dropped 5 bases and J dropped 3; count of bases not matched to a gene: 15. The CDR3 bases are TGTGCCAGCAGTCCGGGGGAGGACAGGGGGCGAAAATTCTACGAGCAGTACTTC. Amino acid sequence: CASSPGEDRGRKFYEQYF.

This clone is medium-sized. The sample carries other DNA sequences with the same CDR3. The genes are TRBV28 and TRBJ2-7; 10 positions match TRBD1. CDR1 and CDR2 (germline): MDHEN, SYDVKM. The CDR3 loop spans 15 amino acids. Unmatched junction bases numbered 3, after V lost 1 base and J lost 3 bases. The CDR3 is CASSLSRTGGYEQYF. For the CDR3, the DNA is TGTGCCAGCAGTTTATCACGGACAGGGGGCTACGAGCAGTACTTC.

This rearrangement joins TRBV30 to TRBJ1-1, with 9 positions matching TRBD1. The CDR3 totals 13 residues. CDR1 GTSNPN and CDR2 SVGIG come from the germline V gene (reference sequence). After removal of 7 bases from V and 3 bases from J, the junction contained 6 bases not matched to a gene. The CDR3 nucleotides are TGTGCCTACCAGACAGGGGGGGACACTGAAGCTTTCTTT. It is translated as CAYQTGGDTEAFF.

In this sample, this clone is medium-sized. The chain combines TRBV28 with TRBJ1-5; D ambiguous. The ends were cut back, 0 bases at V and 1 base at J, with 4 bases in the middle. The CDR3 length is 14 residues. Germline-derived CDR1 and CDR2 are MDHEN and SYDVKM. This CDR3 is CASSLWESNQPQHF. The CDR3 DNA reads as TGTGCCAGCAGTTTATGGGAGAGCAATCAGCCCCAGCATTTT.

By its share, this clone is medium-sized. This rearrangement joins TRBV28 to TRBJ1-1; tentative D call: TRBD1 (5 bases). V was clipped by 8 bases and J by 1 base, with 14 bases between them. The CDR3 contains 14 residues. Per the germline V gene, CDR1 is MDHEN and CDR2 is SYDVKM. The DNA of the CDR3 is TGTGCCAGCCGGGGACGGGTGACGAACACTGAAGCTTTCTTT. Amino acid sequence: CASRGRVTNTEAFF.

This clone occurred a few times. The chain couples TRBV7-8 to TRBJ2-1; 9 nucleotides match TRBD2. Trimming cost V 5 bases and J 1 base; bases outside gene matches: 9. Germline V CDR1 and CDR2: SGHVS, FQNEAQ. The CDR3 consists of 17 residues. The CDR3 DNA reads TGTGCCAGCAGCCCACGGAGGCTAGCGGGATCCTACAATGAGCAGTTCTTC. Protein product: CASSPRRLAGSYNEQFF.

With regard to this clone: In the same sample, other DNA sequences code for this CDR3. V usage is TRBV9 and J usage is TRBJ1-1; D not certain. The CDR3 consists of 16 residues. V lost 3 bases and J 3 bases, leaving 18 bases between the germline ends. Germline lookup yields CDR1 SGDLS and CDR2 YYNGEE. The CDR3 DNA follows: TGTGCCAGCAGCGCTTTGGGTGGTGGCTTGGACACTGAAGCTTTCTTT. Its protein is CASSALGGGLDTEAFF.

This clone occurred many times. The sample contains more than one DNA sequence encoding this CDR3. The chain joins TRBV9 to TRBJ1-1; D possibly corresponds to TRBD1 (6 bases). Germline CDR1 and CDR2: SGDLS and YYNGEE. The CDR3 extends over 16 amino acids. V shed 3 bases and J shed 3 bases, with 18 bases lying between them. CDR3 residues: CASSALGGGLDTEAFF. The CDR3 coding sequence is TGTGCCAGCAGCGCTTTGGGGGGGGGCTTGGACACTGAAGCTTTCTTT.

In this sample, this clone is medium-sized. V usage is TRBV28 and J usage is TRBJ2-6; D is undetermined. The CDR3 totals 16 residues. The V gene lost 3 bases and the J gene lost 0 bases, with 9 bases spanning the gap. Germline V gene data show CDR1 as MDHEN and CDR2 as SYDVKM. CDR3 in amino acids: CASSFILSSGANVLTF. The CDR3 coding sequence is TGTGCCAGCAGTTTCATCCTGAGCTCTGGGGCCAACGTCCTGACTTTC.

This clone was seen ten or more times. This chain connects TRBV7-9 to TRBJ2-1; 10 bases map to TRBD1. Germline-derived CDR1 and CDR2 are SEHNR and FQNEAQ (reference sequence). V lost 5 bases to trimming and J lost 6 bases; unmatched junction nucleotides: 7. CDR3 length equals 15 residues. The CDR3 DNA is TGTGCCAGCAGCCGTGACAGGGGGCGCACCAATGAGCAGTTCTTC. Translated, it gives CASSRDRGRTNEQFF.

Comment on this clone: One end of the junction does not line up with germline, which may come from a read error. The chain has TRBV6-2 or TRBV6-3 and TRBJ2-5; 7 nucleotides agree with TRBD1. Germline values: CDR1 MNHEY, CDR2 SVGEGT. The CDR3 totals 13 residues. The CDR3 is CARRGGLEETQYF. CDR3 DNA sequence: TGTGCCCGCAGAGGGGGCCTTGAAGAGACCCAGTACTTC.

The V call is TRBV3-1, the J call TRBJ2-2, with 13 bases matching TRBD2. There are 16 residues in the CDR3. CDR1 is LGHDT, CDR2 YNNKEL, per germline (reference sequence). After removal of 5 bases from V and 4 bases from J, the junction contained 4 bases not matched to a gene. The CDR3 DNA reads TGTGCCAGCAGCTCAGGGACTAGCGGGGCCACCGGGGAGCTGTTTTTT. Translated, it gives CASSSGTSGATGELFF.

At least ten counts were recorded for this clone. Within the sample, other DNA sequences also encode this same CDR3. As DNA, the CDR3 is TGCAGTGCTAGAGCGGGACTAGCGGGAGTGGGTACGCAGTATTTT. Translated: CSARAGLAGVGTQYF. The gene calls are TRBV20-1 and TRBJ2-3, with 14 bases fitting TRBD2. CDR1 and CDR2 from the germline V gene are DFQATT and SNEGSKA (reference sequence). V was clipped by 1 base and J by 8 bases; unmatched bases: 5. This CDR3 is 15 amino acids long.

The chain joins TRBV6-2 or TRBV6-3 to TRBJ1-6; unclear D gene. Germline CDR1 and CDR2: MNHEY and SVGEGT. The CDR3 sequence is 16 residues long. V lost 2 bases and J 6 bases, leaving 14 bases between the germline ends. The CDR3 loop is CASSYGGGTSNSPLHF. Written as DNA, the CDR3 is TGTGCCAGCAGTTACGGAGGTGGAACTTCTAATTCACCCCTCCACTTT.

This clone was detected ten times or more. V gene TRBV20-1 combines with J gene TRBJ1-6; 9 bases agree with TRBD1. The J segment lost 8 bases and the V segment lost 0 bases, leaving 5 bases of the junction unmatched. The CDR3 spans 15 residues. Germline CDR1 reads DFQATT; CDR2 reads SNEGSKA (reference sequence). The CDR3 region has the DNA TGCAGTGCTAGAGATTGGGGACAGGGTCATTCACCCCTCCACTTT. This translates into CSARDWGQGHSPLHF.

In this sample, this clone is medium-sized. The V gene is TRBV11-2, the J gene TRBJ2-7, with D unclear. Germline-derived CDR1 and CDR2 are SGHAT and FQNNGV. The ends were cut back, 0 bases at V and 4 bases at J, with 10 bases in the middle. The CDR3 is 14 residues long. The CDR3 loop reads CASSLDAGNYEQYF. The CDR3 bases are TGTGCCAGCAGCTTAGATGCAGGAAATTACGAGCAGTACTTC.

This clone has a handful of counts. This rearrangement joins TRBV28 to TRBJ1-5; no firm D call. Looked up from germline, CDR1 is MDHEN and CDR2 is SYDVKM. Trimming took 3 bases from V and 2 from J, leaving 20 bases between them. The CDR3 is 18 amino acids. Here the CDR3 reads CASSFPPLHRGGNQPQHF. The CDR3, as DNA: TGTGCCAGCAGTTTCCCGCCCCTACACCGTGGGGGCAATCAGCCCCAGCATTTT.

This clone rates as medium-sized (0.01 to 0.1%). V usage is TRBV2 and J usage is TRBJ2-3; a possible D gene is TRBD2 (5 bases). V was pared by 4 bases and J by 4 bases, with 9 bases between. This CDR3 spans 13 amino acids. Germline V gene lookup returns CDR1 SNHLY and CDR2 FYNNEI. DNA of the CDR3: TGTGCCAGCAGTGGAGGGCCCCCAGATACGCAGTATTTT. Amino acid sequence: CASSGGPPDTQYF.